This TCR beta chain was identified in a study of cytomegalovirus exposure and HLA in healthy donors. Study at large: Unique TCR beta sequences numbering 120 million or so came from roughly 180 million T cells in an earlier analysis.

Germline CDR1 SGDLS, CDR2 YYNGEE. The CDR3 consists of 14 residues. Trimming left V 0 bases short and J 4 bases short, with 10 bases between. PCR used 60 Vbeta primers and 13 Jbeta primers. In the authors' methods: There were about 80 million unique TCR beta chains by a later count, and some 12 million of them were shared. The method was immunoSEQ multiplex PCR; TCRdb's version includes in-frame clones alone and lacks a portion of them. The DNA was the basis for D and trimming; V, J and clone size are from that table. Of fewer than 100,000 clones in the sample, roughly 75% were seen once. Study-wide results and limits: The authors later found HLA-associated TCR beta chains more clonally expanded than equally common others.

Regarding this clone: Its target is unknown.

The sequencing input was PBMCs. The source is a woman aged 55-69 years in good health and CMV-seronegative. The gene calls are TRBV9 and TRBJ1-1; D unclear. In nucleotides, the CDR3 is TGTGCCAGCAGCGTAGCTACGAAACGCACTGAAGCTTTCTTT. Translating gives CASSVATKRTEAFF. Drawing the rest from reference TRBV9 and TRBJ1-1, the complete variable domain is DSGVTQTPKHLITATGQRVTLRCSPRSGDLSVYWYQQSLDQGLQFLIQYYNGEERAKGNILERFSAQQFPDLHSELNLSSLELGDSALYFCASSVATKRTEAFFGQGTRLTVV.